Shown below are 29 T cell receptor beta chains from a single sample sequenced in a study of blood T cell repertoires in COVID-19. Only in-frame clones appear in the TCRdb table, and some are missing; sequencing was by immunoSEQ multiplex PCR. The sample carries about 39,000 clones, roughly 80% recorded once. The sequenced sample was peripheral blood. The receptors stem from a man between 50 and 59 years old with active or convalescent COVID-19.

CDR3 region: CASKTGGSNQPQHF. The CDR3, as DNA: TGTGCCAGCAAGACAGGGGGAAGCAATCAGCCCCAGCATTTT. The chain uses TRBV28 and TRBJ1-5, with TRBD1 identical over 9 bases. After removal of 7 bases from V and 1 base from J, the junction contained 2 bases not matched to a gene. Germline lookup yields CDR1 MDHEN and CDR2 SYDVKM. The CDR3 runs to 14 residues. Using reference TRBV28 and TRBJ1-5 for the parts outside the CDR3, the full variable domain is DVKVTQSSRYLVKRTGEKVFLECVQDMDHENMFWYRQDPGLGLRLIYFSYDVKMKEKGDIPEGYSVSREKKERFSLILESASTNQTSMYLCASKTGGSNQPQHFGDGTRLSIL.

This clone turned up a few times. The chain links TRBV19 to TRBJ1-5; D uncertain. CDR3 length: 15 amino acids. Trimming removed 3 bases from V and 2 bases from J, with 11 bases in between. CDR1 and CDR2 (germline): LNHDA, SQIVND (reference sequence). This CDR3 reads CASSIENGRNQPQHF. The CDR3 coding sequence is TGTGCCAGTAGTATCGAAAATGGGCGCAATCAGCCCCAGCATTTT.

The chain is built from TRBV29-1 and TRBJ1-1, with D perhaps TRBD1 (6 bases). The V and J ends lost 6 bases and 1 base respectively, with 21 bases between them. The CDR3 is made up of 16 amino acids. CDR1 is SQVTM and CDR2 is ANQGSEA in the germline V gene. The CDR3, as DNA: TGCAGCGTCCCAGGTGGGGGGGGCCACCAGAACACTGAAGCTTTCTTT. The encoded protein is CSVPGGGGHQNTEAFF.

In the case of this clone: One end of the junction is discordant with germline, which a read error may explain. The V call is TRBV24-1, the J call TRBJ2-7; D may be TRBD1 (5 bases). CDR1 and CDR2 (germline): KGHDR, SFDVKD. This CDR3 has 10 amino acids. CDR3 amino acids: CATEFPGRCF. The DNA of the CDR3 is TGTGCCACCGAATTTCCAGGGCGGTGCTTC.

This clone was counted a few times. The rearrangement joins TRBV30 to TRBJ2-3; 8 positions agree with TRBD2. CDR3 size: 15 residues. The V gene end was trimmed by 5 bases and the J gene end by 3 bases; junction bases not matched to a gene: 10. Germline loops: CDR1 GTSNPN, CDR2 SVGIG (reference sequence). The CDR3 protein is CAWGNPSGGTDTQYF. DNA for the CDR3: TGTGCCTGGGGCAACCCCAGCGGGGGTACAGATACGCAGTATTTT.

The chain employs TRBV4-2 and TRBJ1-2; the D is unclear. Germline V lookup: CDR1 LGHNA, CDR2 YNFKEQ. This CDR3 spans 13 amino acids. Trimming removed 1 base from V and 6 bases from J, with 9 bases in between. CDR3 nucleotides: TGTGCCAGCAGCCAAGCCCCTAAAGATGGCTACACCTTC. This gives the protein CASSQAPKDGYTF.

This chain uses TRBV19 with TRBJ2-1, with D possibly TRBD2 on 6 matching bases. With 3 bases removed from V and 6 bases from J, the gap between germline ends came to 18 bases. Per the germline V gene, CDR1 is LNHDA and CDR2 is SQIVND (reference sequence). CDR3 length equals 16 residues. CDR3 loop: CASSIAFGQGGNEQFF. The CDR3 nucleotides read TGTGCCAGTAGTATCGCGTTCGGTCAGGGAGGCAATGAGCAGTTCTTC. The variable domain in full, with the rest retrieved from reference TRBV19 and TRBJ2-1, is DGGITQSPKYLFRKEGQNVTLSCEQNLNHDAMYWYRQDPGQGLRLIYYSQIVNDFQKGDIAEGYSVSREKKESFPLTVTSAQKNPTAFYLCASSIAFGQGGNEQFFGPGTRLTVL.

The chain recombines TRBV7-2 with TRBJ1-2; tentatively, D is TRBD1 (5 bases). From germline, CDR1 is SGHTA and CDR2 FQGNSA. The CDR3 length is 15 residues. The V end lost 1 base, the J end lost 2 bases, and 11 bases lay between the germline ends. CDR3 loop: CASSLESPGNYGYTF. The CDR3 DNA sequence: TGTGCCAGCAGCTTAGAATCCCCAGGGAACTATGGCTACACCTTC.

The gene calls are TRBV19 and TRBJ1-2; D uncertain. V was pared by 3 bases and J by 10 bases, with 15 bases between. The CDR3 runs to 13 residues. In germline, CDR1 is LNHDA, CDR2 SQIVND (reference sequence). CDR3 DNA: TGTGCCAGTAGTATCGAAGGGAGGTTGGCCTACACCTTC. This sequence encodes CASSIEGRLAYTF.

The CDR3, as DNA: TGTGCCAGCAGCTTAGAGGAGGGAAGGGTTATCCGAAACTACACCTTC. This translates into CASSLEEGRVIRNYTF. The chain uses TRBV7-6 and TRBJ1-2; D is undetermined. Germline V gene lookup returns CDR1 SGHVS and CDR2 FNYEAQ. V was shortened by 1 base and J by 10 bases, with 22 bases between the two germline ends. This CDR3 comprises 16 residues.

This clone was counted a few times. This chain uses TRBV5-1 with TRBJ2-7; a possible D gene is TRBD2 (5 bases). Looked up from germline, CDR1 is SGHRS and CDR2 is YFSETQ. There are 15 residues in the CDR3. V shed 1 base and J shed 6 bases, with 17 bases lying between them. CDR3 nucleotide sequence: TGCGCCAGCAGCTTGTACCGGACCCAACTAGGCGAGCAGTACTTC. Protein sequence: CASSLYRTQLGEQYF.

This clone was seen more than once but under ten times. V gene TRBV7-9 combines with J gene TRBJ1-5; 10 nucleotides line up with TRBD1. The V and J ends lost 5 bases and 4 bases, in that order; junction bases with no gene match: 2. The CDR3 is 14 residues long. Germline loops: CDR1 SEHNR, CDR2 FQNEAQ (reference sequence). DNA for the CDR3: TGTGCCAGCAGCCGACAGGGGGCGAATCAGCCCCAGCATTTT. This sequence encodes CASSRQGANQPQHF. Full variable domain (missing parts from reference TRBV7-9 and TRBJ1-5): DTGVSQNPRHKITKRGQNVTFRCDPISEHNRLYWYRQTLGQGPEFLTYFQNEAQLEKSRLLSDRFSAERPKGSFSTLEIQRTEQGDSAMYLCASSRQGANQPQHFGDGTRLSIL.

This clone has only a few counts. The chain is built from TRBV7-6 and TRBJ2-1, with 9 bases matching TRBD2. The V gene's germline CDR1 is SGHVS and CDR2 FNYEAQ. With V trimmed by 3 bases and J by 5 bases, 5 bases remained unmatched. The CDR3 is 15 amino acids. The CDR3 spells CASSFRRGGNNEQFF. The CDR3 DNA is TGTGCCAGCAGCTTTAGGCGGGGGGGAAACAATGAGCAGTTCTTC.

This rearrangement joins TRBV2 to TRBJ2-6; a weak D match, TRBD2 (7 bases). This CDR3 spans 17 amino acids. Germline CDR1 reads SNHLY; CDR2 reads FYNNEI. V lost 4 bases, J lost 0 bases, and 13 bases lay in between. CDR3 sequence reads: CASSVWGGLSGANVLTF. CDR3 bases: TGTGCCAGCAGTGTCTGGGGGGGGCTCTCTGGGGCCAACGTCCTGACTTTC.

J is TRBJ2-3 and V is TRBV5-8; 13 bases fit TRBD2. Germline V CDR1 and CDR2: SGHTS, YDEGEE. CDR3 length: 17 residues. The trim removed 4 bases at V and 2 bases at J, leaving 7 bases unmatched. CDR3 protein: CASSPRLAGGFTDTQYF. DNA for the CDR3: TGTGCCAGCAGCCCTAGACTAGCGGGGGGATTCACAGATACGCAGTATTTT.

The genes are TRBV5-1 and TRBJ1-2, with 7 bases identical to TRBD1. Germline CDR1 reads SGHRS; CDR2 reads YFSETQ. With V trimmed by 3 bases and J by 8 bases, 10 bases remained unmatched. This CDR3 has 14 residues. For the CDR3, the DNA is TGCGCCAGCAGCTCTGAATGGACAGGAGGAGGCTACACCTTC. Protein: CASSSEWTGGGYTF.

The V call is TRBV15, the J call TRBJ1-2; D possibly corresponds to TRBD1 (6 bases). Germline loops: CDR1 LNHNV, CDR2 YYDKDF (reference sequence). This CDR3 spans 15 amino acids. V was cut by 0 bases and J by 2 bases, with 10 bases left in between. In nucleotides, the CDR3 is TGTGCCACCAGCAGAGATCAGGGGCTCAACTATGGCTACACCTTC. Translated: CATSRDQGLNYGYTF. Full variable domain (missing parts from reference TRBV15 and TRBJ1-2): DAMVIQNPRYQVTQFGKPVTLSCSQTLNHNVMYWYQQKSSQAPKLLFHYYDKDFNNEADTPDNFQSRRPNTSFCFLDIRSPGLGDTAMYLCATSRDQGLNYGYTFGSGTRLTVV.

The chain employs TRBV5-1 and TRBJ1-6; 8 bases are a match to TRBD1. V dropped 4 bases and J dropped 7; count of bases not matched to a gene: 7. This CDR3 comprises 15 residues. Germline V gene lookup returns CDR1 SGHRS and CDR2 YFSETQ. CDR3 sequence (DNA): TGCGCCAGCAGCATCCCGGACAGGGACAATTCACCCCTCCACTTT. It is translated as CASSIPDRDNSPLHF.

This clone showed up just once. V usage is TRBV6-6 and J usage is TRBJ2-7; 7 positions agree with TRBD1. CDR3 length equals 15 residues. Per the germline V gene, CDR1 is MNHNY and CDR2 is SVGAGI (reference sequence). Trimming took 6 bases from V and 3 from J; bases not matched to a gene: 11. The CDR3 region has the DNA TGTGCCAGCAGCCCACGCAAGGGGGCTAACTACGAGCAGTACTTC. It yields the protein CASSPRKGANYEQYF.

J is TRBJ2-7 and V is TRBV5-6; D is unresolved. Germline assignment: CDR1 SGHDT and CDR2 YYEEEE. The CDR3 is 14 residues long. Trimming pared 4 bases from V and 0 bases from J, leaving 11 bases between. The CDR3 sequence: CASSRWHSSYEQYF. The CDR3 DNA is TGTGCCAGCAGCCGATGGCACAGCTCCTACGAGCAGTACTTC.

V and J are TRBV7-2 and TRBJ2-1; no firm D call. The CDR3 sequence is 15 residues long. From germline, CDR1 is SGHTA and CDR2 FQGNSA. Trimming removed 0 bases from V and 2 bases from J, with 8 bases in between. CDR3 sequence (DNA): TGTGCCAGCAGCTTAGCCGGCGGAGCCTACAATGAGCAGTTCTTC. This translates into CASSLAGGAYNEQFF.

V is TRBV4-2 and J is TRBJ1-4, with 7 bases lining up with TRBD1. Germline CDR1 LGHNA, CDR2 YNFKEQ. The CDR3 runs to 16 residues. V shed 1 base and J 4 bases; nucleotides not matched to a gene: 6. The CDR3 sequence: CASSQAGQGGNEKLFF. In nucleotides, the CDR3 is TGTGCCAGCAGCCAAGCTGGGCAGGGGGGTAATGAAAAACTGTTTTTT.

J is TRBJ1-2 and V is TRBV7-8; TRBD1 agrees at 9 bases. This CDR3 has 13 amino acids. Trimming removed 0 bases from V and 7 bases from J; junction bases left unmatched: 0. CDR1 is SGHVS, CDR2 FQNEAQ, per germline. The CDR3 DNA sequence: TGTGCCAGCAGCTTAGCGACAGGGGGTGGCTACACCTTC. As protein: CASSLATGGGYTF.

The chain recombines TRBV30 with TRBJ1-1, with 10 bases identical to TRBD1. Germline values: CDR1 GTSNPN, CDR2 SVGIG (reference sequence). The CDR3 consists of 14 residues. V was clipped by 5 bases and J by 1 base; unmatched bases: 4. CDR3 bases: TGTGCCTGGCGCCGGGACAGGGGGAACACTGAAGCTTTCTTT. This sequence encodes CAWRRDRGNTEAFF.

This rearrangement joins TRBV11-3 to TRBJ2-1; 8 bases align to TRBD2. The CDR3 extends over 16 amino acids. J was trimmed by 6 bases and V by 0 bases; bases with no gene match: 7. CDR1 is SGHNT and CDR2 is YENEEA in the germline V gene. The DNA of the CDR3 is TGTGCCAGCAGCTTAGAGGACGGGGGGGCGGGCAATGAGCAGTTCTTC. This sequence encodes CASSLEDGGAGNEQFF.

V is TRBV5-1 and J is TRBJ2-1, with TRBD2 identical over 13 bases. Germline CDR1 is SGHRS and CDR2 is YFSETQ. This CDR3 comprises 20 residues. Germline trimming cut 4 bases from V and 2 bases from J; bases unmatched to any gene: 15. CDR3 bases: TGCGCCAGCAGCCGAGGAACTAGCGGGGGGGTAGTGGGTACCTACAATGAGCAGTTCTTC. Translation gives CASSRGTSGGVVGTYNEQFF.

The chain uses TRBV30 and TRBJ1-1; possible D gene TRBD1, 6 bases. CDR1 and CDR2 (germline): GTSNPN, SVGIG (reference sequence). V was shortened by 4 bases and J by 8 bases, with 11 bases between the two germline ends. This CDR3 is built from 11 residues. This CDR3 is CAWNRQAEAFF. Here the CDR3 DNA reads TGTGCCTGGAACCGACAGGCCGAAGCTTTCTTT.

V is TRBV30 and J is TRBJ1-2; 9 positions agree with TRBD1. The CDR3 runs to 15 residues. The germline V gene has CDR1 GTSNPN and CDR2 SVGIG (reference sequence). The junction had 13 bases not matched to a gene; V was cut back by 3 bases and J by 8 bases. The CDR3 loop is CAWSYETGGKRGYTF. The CDR3 nucleotides read TGTGCCTGGAGCTACGAGACAGGGGGAAAAAGGGGCTACACCTTC.

The rearrangement joins TRBV7-8 to TRBJ1-1; D is unclear. V gave up 5 bases and J gave up 1 base, with 8 bases separating them. Germline V gene lookup returns CDR1 SGHVS and CDR2 FQNEAQ. CDR3 size: 13 residues. In DNA, the CDR3 is TGTGCCAGCAGCCGGGTCAGGAACACTGAAGCTTTCTTT. Amino acid sequence: CASSRVRNTEAFF.